These 8 T cell receptor beta chains came from one sample sequenced in a study of T cell clonotyping in hematopoietic cell transplantation. Only in-frame clones appear in the TCRdb table, and some are missing; sequencing was by immunoSEQ multiplex PCR. The sample consists of about 10,000 clones, 75% to 85% of them appearing once. This sample comprised PBMCs, obtained 30 days after allogeneic stem cell transplant. The receptors derive from a female patient aged 35-55 years who had an allogeneic stem cell transplant from a related donor, so T cells may come from the graft donor. Some clones in this sample may be carry-over from other donors' samples.

The chain combines TRBV5-4 with TRBJ2-1; D is unresolved. V was trimmed by 3 bases and J by 5 bases, leaving 9 bases between them. The CDR3 has 13 residues. Germline V gives CDR1 SGHNT, CDR2 YYREEE (reference sequence). The CDR3 coding sequence is TGTGCCAGCAGCTACCCCCCGAACAATGAGCAGTTCTTC. This translates into CASSYPPNNEQFF. Filled out from reference TRBV5-4 and TRBJ2-1, the complete variable domain reads ETGVTQSPTHLIKTRGQQVTLRCSSQSGHNTVSWYQQALGQGPQFIFQYYREEENGRGNFPPRFSGLQFPNYSSELNVNALELDDSALYLCASSYPPNNEQFFGPGTRLTVL.

This chain joins TRBV19 and TRBJ2-5; 7 nucleotides agree with TRBD1. The CDR3 runs 13 residues. CDR1 and CDR2 (germline): LNHDA, SQIVND (reference sequence). The V and J ends lost 5 bases and 6 bases, in that order; junction bases with no gene match: 6. The CDR3 DNA reads TGTGCCAGTAGTTCAGACAGGGCAAAGACCCAGTACTTC. Translating gives CASSSDRAKTQYF.

This clone is medium-sized in the sample. The J gene is TRBJ1-3, the V gene TRBV7-8; D not resolved. Trimming removed 7 bases at V and 0 bases at J, with 13 bases between. CDR1 and CDR2 from the germline V gene are SGHVS and FQNEAQ. The CDR3 is 15 amino acids. For the CDR3, the DNA is TGTGCCAGCAAATTTGACGGGAACTCTGGAAACACCATATATTTT. It specifies CASKFDGNSGNTIYF.

This clone rates as medium-sized. The genes are TRBV5-8 and TRBJ1-2; TRBD1 is a possible D gene (5 bases). Germline loops: CDR1 SGHTS, CDR2 YDEGEE. The V end lost 4 bases, the J end lost 8 bases, and 12 bases lay between the germline ends. The CDR3 has 12 residues. Written as DNA, the CDR3 is TGTGCCAGCAGCGCCGACAGTCCGGGCTACACCTTC. This sequence encodes CASSADSPGYTF.

The V call is TRBV5-4, the J call TRBJ2-7, with 7 bases fitting TRBD1. This CDR3 spans 14 amino acids. Germline CDR1 and CDR2: SGHNT and YYREEE (reference sequence). Trimming at V came to 4 bases and at J to 2 bases, leaving 6 bases not matched to a gene. The CDR3 is CASSLGGPTYEQYF. The DNA of the CDR3 is TGTGCCAGCAGCCTAGGGGGCCCCACCTACGAGCAGTACTTC. The full variable domain, with the rest looked up from reference TRBV5-4 and TRBJ2-7, is ETGVTQSPTHLIKTRGQQVTLRCSSQSGHNTVSWYQQALGQGPQFIFQYYREEENGRGNFPPRFSGLQFPNYSSELNVNALELDDSALYLCASSLGGPTYEQYFGPGTRLTVT.

V and J are TRBV4-2 and TRBJ2-7, with D maybe TRBD1 (6 bases). Germline assignment: CDR1 LGHNA and CDR2 YNFKEQ. The V gene lost 1 base and the J gene lost 1 base, with 8 bases spanning the gap. There are 14 residues in the CDR3. This CDR3 is CASSQAQGSYEQYF. The DNA of the CDR3 is TGTGCCAGCAGCCAAGCACAGGGTTCCTACGAGCAGTACTTC.

The chain carries TRBV29-1 and TRBJ1-2; TRBD1 is a possible D gene (6 bases). CDR1 is SQVTM and CDR2 is ANQGSEA in the germline V gene. This CDR3 has 12 residues. The germline V and J ends were trimmed by 3 bases and 2 bases, with 7 bases remaining between them. The CDR3 here is CSVDRGNYGYTF. DNA of the CDR3: TGCAGCGTTGACAGGGGCAACTATGGCTACACCTTC.

This rearrangement joins TRBV11-2 to TRBJ2-1; 9 bases match TRBD2. J gave up 6 bases and V 6 bases, and 9 bases lay outside the gene matches. The CDR3 spans 15 residues. Germline CDR1 is SGHAT and CDR2 is FQNNGV. The DNA for the CDR3 is TGTGCCAGCAGGGCCCTGACTAGCGGTACCAATGAGCAGTTCTTC. This encodes CASRALTSGTNEQFF.